Sequencing of this T cell receptor beta chain was carried out in a study of shared clonotypes between healthy human individuals. Repertoires were generated with immunoSEQ multiplex PCR, while TCRdb's copy carries only in-frame clones and drops some. The sample holds millions of clones, roughly 95% seen once. Findings of the study overall: Against clonotypes common to all four donors, non-shared ones had lower generation probabilities.

Points on this clone: The antigen is not known.

Naive CD8 cells were CD45RO-negative, positively selected for CCR7, excluding terminally differentiated effector memory CD45RA+ cells. Germline CDR1 SQVTM, CDR2 ANQGSEA. This CDR3 has 14 amino acids. The V segment lost 0 bases and the J segment 5 bases; nucleotides outside the gene matches: 6. The chain carries TRBV29-1 and TRBJ1-2, with 7 bases aligning to TRBD1. The TCR comes from a man younger than 35 in good health. The sequencing sample was made of naive CD8+ T cells sorted from blood. CDR3 bases: TGCAGCGTTGAAGAAGGGGGACAGAGTTATGGCTACACCTTC. Its protein is CSVEEGGQSYGYTF.